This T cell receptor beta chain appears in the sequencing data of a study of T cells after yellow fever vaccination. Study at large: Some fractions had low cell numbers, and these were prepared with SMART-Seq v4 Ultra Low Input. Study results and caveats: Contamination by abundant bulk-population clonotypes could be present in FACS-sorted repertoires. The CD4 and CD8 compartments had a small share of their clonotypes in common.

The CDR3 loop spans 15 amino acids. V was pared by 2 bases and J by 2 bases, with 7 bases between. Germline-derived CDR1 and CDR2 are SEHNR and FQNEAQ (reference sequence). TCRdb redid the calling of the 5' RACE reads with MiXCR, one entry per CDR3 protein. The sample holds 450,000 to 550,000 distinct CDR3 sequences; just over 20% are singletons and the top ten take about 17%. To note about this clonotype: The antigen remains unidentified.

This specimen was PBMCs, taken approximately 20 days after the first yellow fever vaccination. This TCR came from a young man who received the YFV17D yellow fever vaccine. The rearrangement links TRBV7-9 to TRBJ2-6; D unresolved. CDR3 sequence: CASSLRSPGANVLTF. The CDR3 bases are TGTGCCAGCAGCTTAAGGTCCCCTGGGGCCAACGTCCTGACTTTC.